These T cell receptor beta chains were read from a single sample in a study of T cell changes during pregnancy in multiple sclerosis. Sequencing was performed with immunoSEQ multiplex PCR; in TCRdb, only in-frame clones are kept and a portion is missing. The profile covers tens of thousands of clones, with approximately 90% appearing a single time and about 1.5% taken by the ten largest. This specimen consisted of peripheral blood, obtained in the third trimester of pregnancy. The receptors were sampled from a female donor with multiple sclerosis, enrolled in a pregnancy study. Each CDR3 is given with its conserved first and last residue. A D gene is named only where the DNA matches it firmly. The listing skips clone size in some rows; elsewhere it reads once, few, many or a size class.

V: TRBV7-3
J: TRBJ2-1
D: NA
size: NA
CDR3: CATSRTTYNEQFF
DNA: TGTGCCACGTCTCGGACAACATACAATGAGCAGTTCTTC

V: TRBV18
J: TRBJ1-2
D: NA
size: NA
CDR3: CASPRPPGGANYGYTF
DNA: TGTGCCAGCCCCCGTCCGCCCGGGGGAGCTAACTATGGCTACACCTTC

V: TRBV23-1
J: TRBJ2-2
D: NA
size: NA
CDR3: CASSAGTLTGELFF
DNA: TGCGCCAGCAGTGCCGGGACACTTACCGGGGAGCTGTTTTTT

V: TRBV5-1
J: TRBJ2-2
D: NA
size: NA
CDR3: CASSGGSVTGELFF
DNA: TGCGCCAGCAGCGGAGGGTCGGTCACCGGGGAGCTGTTTTTT

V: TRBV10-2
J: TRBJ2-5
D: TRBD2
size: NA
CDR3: CASSESWAGGQETQYF
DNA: TGCGCCAGCAGTGAGTCGTGGGCGGGGGGTCAAGAGACCCAGTACTTC

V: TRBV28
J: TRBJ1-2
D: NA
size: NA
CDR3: CASRSTWTYGYTF
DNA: TGTGCCAGCAGGAGCACATGGACTTATGGCTACACCTTC

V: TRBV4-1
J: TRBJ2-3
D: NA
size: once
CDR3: CASSGPRKSTDTQYF
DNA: TGCGCCAGCAGCGGTCCGCGGAAGAGCACAGATACGCAGTATTTT

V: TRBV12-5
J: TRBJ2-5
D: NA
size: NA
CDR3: CASGPFGGETQYF
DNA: TGTGCTAGTGGTCCCTTCGGAGGGGAGACCCAGTACTTC

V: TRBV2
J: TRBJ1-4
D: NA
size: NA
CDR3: CASSAGTLNEKLFF
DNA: TGTGCCAGCAGTGCCGGGACACTTAATGAAAAACTGTTTTTT

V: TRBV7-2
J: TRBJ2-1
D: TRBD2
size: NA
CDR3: CASSLDLAGGPGNEQFF
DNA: TGTGCCAGCAGCTTAGACCTAGCGGGGGGGCCGGGCAATGAGCAGTTCTTC

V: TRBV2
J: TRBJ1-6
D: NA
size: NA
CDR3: CASSNRDIPSPLHF
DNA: TGTGCCAGCAGTAACCGGGACATTCCTTCACCCCTCCACTTT

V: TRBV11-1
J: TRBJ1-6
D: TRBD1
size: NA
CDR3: CASSLEGTGGDSPLHF
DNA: TGTGCCAGCAGCTTAGAAGGGACAGGAGGGGATTCACCCCTCCACTTT

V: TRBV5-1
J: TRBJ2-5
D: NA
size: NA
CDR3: CASSLVPNWETQYF
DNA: TGCGCCAGCAGCTTGGTCCCGAACTGGGAGACCCAGTACTTC

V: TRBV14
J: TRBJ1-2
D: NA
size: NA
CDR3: CASSQSRGMRGYGYTF
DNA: TGTGCCAGCAGCCAGTCCCGGGGGATGAGAGGCTATGGCTACACCTTC

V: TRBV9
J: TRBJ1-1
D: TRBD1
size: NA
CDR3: CASSAQGADTEAFF
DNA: TGTGCCAGCAGCGCTCAGGGGGCCGACACTGAAGCTTTCTTT

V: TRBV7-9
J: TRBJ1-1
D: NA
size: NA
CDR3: CASSSGKRRRPYTEAFF
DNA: TGTGCCAGCAGCTCGGGTAAAAGACGGAGACCGTACACTGAAGCTTTCTTT

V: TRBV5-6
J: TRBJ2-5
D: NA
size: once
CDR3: CASSHQVGETQYF
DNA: TGTGCCAGCAGTCACCAGGTTGGGGAGACCCAGTACTTC

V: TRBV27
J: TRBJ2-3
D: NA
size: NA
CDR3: CASRQNTDTQYF
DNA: TGTGCCAGCAGGCAGAACACAGATACGCAGTATTTT

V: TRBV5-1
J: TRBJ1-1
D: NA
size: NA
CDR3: CASSLVGSGINTEAFF
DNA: TGCGCCAGCAGCTTGGTAGGGTCAGGGATCAACACTGAAGCTTTCTTT

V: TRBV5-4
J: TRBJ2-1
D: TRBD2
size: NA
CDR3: CASSLEAAGGPQFF
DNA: TGTGCCAGCAGCTTGGAGGCAGCGGGGGGTCCGCAGTTCTTC

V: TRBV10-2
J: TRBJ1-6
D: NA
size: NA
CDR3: CASNRALNNSPLHF
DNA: TGCGCCAGCAACAGGGCGTTAAATAATTCACCCCTCCACTTT

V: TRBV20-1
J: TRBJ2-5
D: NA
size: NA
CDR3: CSAMAGETQYF
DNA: TGCAGTGCCATGGCCGGGGAGACCCAGTACTTC

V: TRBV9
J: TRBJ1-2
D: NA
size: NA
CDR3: CASSGYRAEGYTF
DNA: TGTGCCAGCAGCGGATACAGGGCTGAGGGCTACACCTTC